Listed here are 16 T cell receptor beta chains from one sample, sequenced in a study of blood T cell repertoires in COVID-19. This table comes from immunoSEQ multiplex PCR, and its TCRdb copy is limited to in-frame clones, with some not included. The repertoire holds about 130,000 clones, with 80% to 85% as singletons. Source material: PBMCs or T cells enriched from blood (not recorded which). Receptors were obtained from a man aged 25 to 40 who had recovered from COVID-19.

The J gene is TRBJ2-5, the V gene TRBV9, with 10 bases matching TRBD2. The V gene's germline CDR1 is SGDLS and CDR2 YYNGEE. Germline trimming cut 0 bases from V and 4 bases from J; bases unmatched to any gene: 3. The CDR3 consists of 15 residues. The CDR3 spells CASSVDASGGETQYF. DNA of the CDR3: TGTGCCAGCAGCGTAGATGCTAGCGGGGGAGAGACCCAGTACTTC.

This rearrangement joins TRBV10-1 to TRBJ2-1, with 7 bases aligning to TRBD1. The germline V gene encodes CDR1 WNHNN and CDR2 SYGVQD (reference sequence). The CDR3 has 14 residues. V shed 2 bases and J 5 bases; nucleotides not matched to a gene: 3. DNA for the CDR3: TGCGCCAGCAGTGAGACAGGGGTCAACAATGAGCAGTTCTTC. As protein: CASSETGVNNEQFF.

The chain is built from TRBV12-1 and TRBJ2-5; TRBD2 is the table's D call and was not checked against the DNA. TRBV12-1 is a recognized pseudogene. The CDR3 contains 17 residues. CDR3 in amino acids: CASSFLASGGPQETQYF. The CDR3 DNA is TGTGCCAGCAGCTTTTTGGCTAGCGGGGGGCCCCAAGAGACCCAGTACTTC.

The V and J genes are TRBV11-2 and TRBJ2-2; 9 nucleotides agree with TRBD2. In germline, CDR1 is SGHAT, CDR2 FQNNGV. The CDR3 extends over 16 amino acids. The V segment lost 7 bases and the J segment 1 base; nucleotides outside the gene matches: 7. CDR3 loop: CASTVTSGLNTGELFF. CDR3 nucleotide sequence: TGTGCCAGCACCGTGACTAGCGGCCTGAACACCGGGGAGCTGTTTTTT.

The chain employs TRBV3-1 (or the pseudogene TRBV3-2) and TRBJ1-1; a weak D match, TRBD1 (6 bases). Between the trimmed V and J ends, which lost 6 bases and 0 bases, there was a span of 11 bases. The CDR3 covers 14 residues. Germline CDR1 reads LGHDT; CDR2 reads YNNKEL (reference sequence). CDR3 sequence reads: CASSPRGLNTEAFF. The CDR3 DNA sequence: TGTGCCAGCAGTCCGCGGGGGCTGAACACTGAAGCTTTCTTT.

This clone has only one observation. The chain recombines TRBV6-5 with TRBJ2-3; 7 bases agree with TRBD2. Germline values: CDR1 MNHEY, CDR2 SVGAGI. There are 14 residues in the CDR3. Trimming at V came to 6 bases and at J to 1 base, leaving 4 bases not matched to a gene. The CDR3 nucleotides are TGTGCCAGCAGAGTTAGCGGGCGCACAGATACGCAGTATTTT. It is translated as CASRVSGRTDTQYF.

The CDR3 reads CASSYDRAIYGYTF. The CDR3 nucleotides read TGCGCCAGCAGCTATGACAGGGCAATCTATGGCTACACCTTC. This sequence joins TRBV5-1 and TRBJ1-2, with TRBD1 matching over 7 bases. The CDR3 totals 14 residues. Germline V lookup: CDR1 SGHRS, CDR2 YFSETQ. V lost 3 bases to trimming and J lost 4 bases; unmatched junction nucleotides: 6.

This chain's CDR3 is CASSKRQDSQPQHF. The CDR3 nucleotides are TGTGCCAGTAGTAAGAGACAGGATTCGCAGCCCCAGCATTTT. This chain uses TRBV19 with TRBJ1-5; D perhaps matches TRBD1 (6 bases). This CDR3 spans 14 amino acids. With 4 bases removed from V and 7 bases from J, the gap between germline ends came to 14 bases. Germline CDR1 and CDR2: LNHDA and SQIVND (reference sequence).

This chain links TRBV2 with TRBJ2-1; tentative D call: TRBD2 (6 bases). CDR1 is SNHLY and CDR2 is FYNNEI in the germline V gene. V was shortened by 3 bases and J by 0 bases, with 9 bases between the two germline ends. The CDR3 runs 15 residues. The CDR3 DNA follows: TGTGCCAGCAGTGAGGAGGGGTTCTCCTACAATGAGCAGTTCTTC. Protein: CASSEEGFSYNEQFF.

This clone was observed a few times. V and J are TRBV2 and TRBJ2-7; 12 bases map to TRBD2. Germline trimming cut 2 bases from V and 8 bases from J; bases unmatched to any gene: 10. The CDR3 is 16 residues long. Germline V gives CDR1 SNHLY, CDR2 FYNNEI. CDR3 nucleotides: TGTGCCAGCAGTGAAAGTTATCTAGCGGGAGGGATGCAGCAGTACTTC. It specifies CASSESYLAGGMQQYF.

V gene TRBV29-1 combines with J gene TRBJ2-5, with 7 bases that match TRBD2. This CDR3 comprises 13 residues. Germline V CDR1 and CDR2: SQVTM, ANQGSEA. V lost 3 bases, J lost 5 bases, and 6 bases stayed unmatched. CDR3 sequence reads: CSVEGRALETQYF. The DNA of the CDR3 is TGCAGCGTTGAGGGGAGGGCCTTGGAGACCCAGTACTTC.

The chain recombines TRBV15 with TRBJ1-5; 8 bases line up with TRBD1. Trimming at V came to 2 bases and at J to 4 bases, leaving 4 bases not matched to a gene. The CDR3 loop spans 15 amino acids. Germline assignment: CDR1 LNHNV and CDR2 YYDKDF (reference sequence). This chain's CDR3 is CATSRPDRANQPQHF. The CDR3, as DNA: TGTGCCACCAGCAGACCGGACAGGGCAAATCAGCCCCAGCATTTT.

V and J are TRBV14 and TRBJ2-7; no reliable D call. The germline V and J ends were trimmed by 0 bases and 6 bases, with 9 bases remaining between them. This CDR3 has 13 residues. The V gene's germline CDR1 is SGHDN and CDR2 FVKESK. The CDR3 loop is CASSQDRFGEQYV. CDR3 bases: TGTGCCAGCAGCCAAGACAGGTTTGGCGAGCAGTACGTC.

A remark on this clone: Other DNA sequences within the sample encode an identical CDR3. The chain employs TRBV7-2 and TRBJ2-3; the D is unclear. Trimming removed 4 bases at V and 2 bases at J, with 4 bases between. Germline V CDR1 and CDR2: SGHTA, FQGNSA. The CDR3 length is 12 residues. The CDR3 DNA sequence: TGTGCCAGCAGCTCTTACACAGATACGCAGTATTTT. Encoded protein: CASSSYTDTQYF.

This clone appeared a single time. The rearrangement links TRBV6-2 or TRBV6-3 to TRBJ2-2, with D maybe TRBD2 (6 bases). Germline V gene sequence: CDR1 MNHEY, CDR2 SVGEGT. The CDR3 runs 14 residues. Trimming cost V 3 bases and J 8 bases, with 13 bases left between them. The CDR3 here is CASSYRRDGGELFF. The CDR3 nucleotides are TGTGCCAGCAGTTATCGGCGGGATGGGGGGGAGCTGTTTTTT.

The chain carries TRBV3-1 (or the pseudogene TRBV3-2) and TRBJ2-2; no clear D. Germline CDR1 LGHDT, CDR2 YNNKEL (reference sequence). Trimming took 3 bases from V and 2 from J, leaving 10 bases between them. This CDR3 region has 15 residues. The CDR3 DNA sequence: TGTGCCAGCAGCCAGACCTGGGCTAACACCGGGGAGCTGTTTTTT. It encodes CASSQTWANTGELFF.